Described below is a single T cell receptor (beta chain) sequence and its context. This clonotype has only a few counts. Its cognate antigen has yet to be identified. Base qualities are missing; no much larger clone stands one base away. The source of the sample is a study of spatial heterogeneity in lung cancer (dated by TCRdb to the late 2010s). Looking at the study overall: More beta-chain than alpha-chain transcripts were consistently detected, likely reflecting higher beta-chain transcript abundance. Both alpha and beta chains were TCR-sequenced in samples taken at surgery, namely 220 tumor regions, fewer than 85 matched nontumor lung samples and 56 PBMC samples. The study linked features of the TCR repertoire to counts of nonsynonymous mutations, which were determined by whole-exome sequencing of tumor tissue. In non-small cell lung cancer, the study made a quantitative comparison of TCR alpha and beta repertoires among multiple tumor regions, matched nontumor lung and blood. In the raw uncorrected reads, each unique combination of TCR and UMI appeared on average more than ten times.

Interpreted using the paper, the time point label stands for: sample taken at primary tumor resection. Without any cell sorting, TCR sequencing was performed on whole RNA extracted either from tumor and nontumor lung tissue or from cryopreserved PBMC samples. Samples were obtained from approximately 76 patients with early-stage, untreated non-small cell lung cancer from the lung TRACERx cohort. Patients were selected for TCR sequencing only if sufficient RNA was available from at least two tumor regions. Libraries were made using 5' RACE. Sequencing was performed on a NextSeq 500. The TCR library protocol attached a unique molecular identifier to each TCR cDNA molecule to allow correction of PCR and sequencing errors. Regarding the original processing steps: TCR identification, UMI-based error correction and CDR3 extraction were performed with Decombinator tools. Expanded TCRs were defined as those above a frequency of 2 per 1,000, corresponding to the top 1% of the tumor frequency distribution. Rényi diversity was computed with the R vegan package after subsampling each repertoire 100 times to 5,000 TCRs. To build CDR3 similarity networks, amino acid triplet string-kernel similarity was used, and CDR3s were connected when their pairwise similarity was above 0.82. Using fastp trimming at Q25 and MiXCR clonotype assembly, TCRdb reanalyzed the public sequencing data and kept in-frame beta chains. Rows matching on CDR3 protein sequence are summarized as one entry with the most common DNA and genes. What appears here as the V and J calls and clone size reflects TCRdb's work, not the paper's. The sample has 50,000 to 65,000 distinct CDR3 sequences on record, more than 7% of them singletons. In total, the top ten clones hold approximately 15% of the sample.

The CDR3 runs 14 amino acids, cysteine and phenylalanine included. Here the CDR3 DNA is all that survives: 42 bases in frame from base 1. CDR1 and CDR2 were assigned from the germline V gene as LGHNA and YNFKEQ. Trimming removed 6 bases from V and 10 bases from J; the gene matches leave 12 bases unexplained. Results the study describes overall, beyond this receptor: Additional single-cell paired TCR alpha and beta sequencing was considered necessary to confirm, at a functional level, the hypothesis that regional TCRs recognize regional mutations. Ubiquitous expanded tumor TCRs were detected in blood more often at tumor resection than at routine follow-up.

Recombination linked TRBV4-2 to TRBJ2-1, with 7 bases aligning to TRBD2. The sequenced sample was PBMCs, obtained at surgery. This TCR derives from a female donor with early-stage non-small cell lung cancer. The DNA reads as follows: TGTGCCAGCAGGGGAGGGAAGGATAATTACGAGCAGTTCTTC. This encodes CASRGGKDNYEQFF.